The sample holds a few counts of the clone carrying this T cell receptor beta chain. Its target is unknown. This entry comes from a study of T cell repertoires in ileal Crohn's disease. Looking at the study overall: Thiopurines (11) or anti-TNF agents (approximately 20) were given postoperatively to about half. General study points: Compared with non-smokers, active smokers at surgery showed more clonal expansions.

The CDR3 spans 13 residues. Germline values: CDR1 MNHNY, CDR2 SVGAGI (reference sequence). J lost 7 bases, V lost 8 bases, and 9 bases had no gene match. The protocol was immunoSEQ multiplex PCR, while the TCRdb copy is restricted to in-frame clones and leaves out a portion. The sample lists some 13,000 clones, roughly three quarters occurring once. Sequences were obtained from ileal tissue. V is TRBV6-6 and J is TRBJ2-7; 9 bases line up with TRBD2. This clonotype originated in an adult with Crohn's disease. CDR3 nucleotides: TGTGCCAGCGGTCGCGGGGGGGCCCAAGAGCAGTACTTC. Amino acids: CASGRGGAQEQYF.